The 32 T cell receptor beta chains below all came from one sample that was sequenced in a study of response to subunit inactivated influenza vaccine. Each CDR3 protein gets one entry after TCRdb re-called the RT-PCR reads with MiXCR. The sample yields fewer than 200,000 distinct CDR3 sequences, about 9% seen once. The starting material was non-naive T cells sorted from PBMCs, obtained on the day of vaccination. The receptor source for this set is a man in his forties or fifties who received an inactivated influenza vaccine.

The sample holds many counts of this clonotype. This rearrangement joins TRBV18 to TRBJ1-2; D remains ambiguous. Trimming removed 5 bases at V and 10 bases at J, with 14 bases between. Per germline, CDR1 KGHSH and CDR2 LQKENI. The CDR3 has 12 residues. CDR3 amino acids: CASSFTGEFYTF. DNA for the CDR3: TGTGCCAGCTCATTCACCGGCGAGTTCTACACCTTC.

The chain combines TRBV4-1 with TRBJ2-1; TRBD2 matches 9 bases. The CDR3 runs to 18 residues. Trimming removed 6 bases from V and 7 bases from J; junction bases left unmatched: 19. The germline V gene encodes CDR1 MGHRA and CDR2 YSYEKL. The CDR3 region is CASSQYSPLAGFKNEQFF. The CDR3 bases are TGCGCCAGCAGTCAATACTCCCCCCTAGCGGGATTTAAGAATGAGCAGTTCTTC.

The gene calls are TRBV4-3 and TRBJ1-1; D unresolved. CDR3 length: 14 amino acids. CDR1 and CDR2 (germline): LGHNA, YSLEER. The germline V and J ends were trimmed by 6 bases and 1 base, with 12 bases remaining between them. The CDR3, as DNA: TGCGCCAGCAGACCCTCGATAAGGAACACTGAAGCTTTCTTT. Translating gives CASRPSIRNTEAFF.

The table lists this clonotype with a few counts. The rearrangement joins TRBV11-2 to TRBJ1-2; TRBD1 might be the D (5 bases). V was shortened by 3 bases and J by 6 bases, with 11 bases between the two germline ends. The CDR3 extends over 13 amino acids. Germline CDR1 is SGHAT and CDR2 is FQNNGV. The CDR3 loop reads CASSFYHRNGYTF. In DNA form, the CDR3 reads TGTGCCAGCAGCTTTTACCACAGGAATGGCTACACCTTC.

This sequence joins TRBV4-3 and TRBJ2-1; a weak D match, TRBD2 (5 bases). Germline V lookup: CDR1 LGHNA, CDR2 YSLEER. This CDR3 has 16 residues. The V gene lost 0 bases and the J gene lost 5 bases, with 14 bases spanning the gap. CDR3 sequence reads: CASSQDWASRDNEQFF. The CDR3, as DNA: TGCGCCAGCAGCCAAGATTGGGCTAGCCGCGACAATGAGCAGTTCTTC.

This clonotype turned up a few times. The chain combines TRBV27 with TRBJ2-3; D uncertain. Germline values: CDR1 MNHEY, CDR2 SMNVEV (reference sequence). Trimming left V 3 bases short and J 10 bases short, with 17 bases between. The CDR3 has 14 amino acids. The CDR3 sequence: CASSFQDQAHPQYF. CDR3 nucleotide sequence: TGTGCCAGCAGTTTCCAGGACCAGGCTCATCCGCAGTATTTT.

CDR3 amino acids: CASSLERGGNEQFF. DNA for the CDR3: TGTGCCAGCAGCTTAGAACGGGGGGGGAATGAGCAGTTCTTC. This chain uses TRBV11-2 with TRBJ2-1; 8 bases match TRBD2. From germline, CDR1 is SGHAT and CDR2 FQNNGV. V dropped 0 bases and J dropped 7; count of bases not matched to a gene: 2. This CDR3 is 14 amino acids long. Full variable domain (outside the CDR3, taken from reference TRBV11-2 and TRBJ2-1): EAGVAQSPRYKIIEKRQSVAFWCNPISGHATLYWYQQILGQGPKLLIQFQNNGVVDDSQLPKDRFSAERLKGVDSTLKIQPAKLEDSAVYLCASSLERGGNEQFFGPGTRLTVL.

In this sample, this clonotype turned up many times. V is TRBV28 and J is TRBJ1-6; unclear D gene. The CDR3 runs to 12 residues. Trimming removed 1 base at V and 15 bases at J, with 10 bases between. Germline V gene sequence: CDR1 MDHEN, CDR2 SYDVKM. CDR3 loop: CASSLLGDLLHF. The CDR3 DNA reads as TGTGCCAGCAGTTTATTGGGTGACCTCCTCCACTTT. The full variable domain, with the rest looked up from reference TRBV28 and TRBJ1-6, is DVKVTQSSRYLVKRTGEKVFLECVQDMDHENMFWYRQDPGLGLRLIYFSYDVKMKEKGDIPEGYSVSREKKERFSLILESASTNQTSMYLCASSLLGDLLHFGNGTRLTVT.

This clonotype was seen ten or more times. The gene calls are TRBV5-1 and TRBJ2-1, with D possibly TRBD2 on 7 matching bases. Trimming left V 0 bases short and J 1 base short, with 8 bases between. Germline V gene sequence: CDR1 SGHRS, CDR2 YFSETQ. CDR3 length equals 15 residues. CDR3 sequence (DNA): TGCGCCAGCAGCTTGGAGGGGGGGTCCTACAATGAGCAGTTCTTC. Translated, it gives CASSLEGGSYNEQFF.

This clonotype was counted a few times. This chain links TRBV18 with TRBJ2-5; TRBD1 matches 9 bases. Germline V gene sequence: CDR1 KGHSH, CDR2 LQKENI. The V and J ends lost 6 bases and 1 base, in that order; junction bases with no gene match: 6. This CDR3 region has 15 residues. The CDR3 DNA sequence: TGTGCCAGCTCGCTCGGGACAGGGCTCCAAGAGACCCAGTACTTC. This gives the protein CASSLGTGLQETQYF.

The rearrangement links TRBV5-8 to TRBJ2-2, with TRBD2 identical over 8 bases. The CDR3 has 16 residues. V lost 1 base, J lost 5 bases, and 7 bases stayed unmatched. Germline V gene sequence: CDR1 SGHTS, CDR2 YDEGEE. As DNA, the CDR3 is TGTGCCAGCAGCTTGCTTAGCGGGGCTTTGACCGGGGAGCTGTTTTTT. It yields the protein CASSLLSGALTGELFF.

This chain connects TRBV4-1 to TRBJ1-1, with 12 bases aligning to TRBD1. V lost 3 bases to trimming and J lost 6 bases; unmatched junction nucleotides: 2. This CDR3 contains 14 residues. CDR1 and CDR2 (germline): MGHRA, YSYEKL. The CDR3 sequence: CASSQGQGAAEAFF. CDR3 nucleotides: TGCGCCAGCAGCCAGGGACAGGGGGCTGCTGAAGCTTTCTTT.

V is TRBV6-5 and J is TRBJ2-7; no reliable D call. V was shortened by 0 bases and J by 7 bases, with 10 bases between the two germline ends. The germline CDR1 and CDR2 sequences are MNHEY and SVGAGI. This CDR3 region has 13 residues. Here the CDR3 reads CASSYSFYAEQYF. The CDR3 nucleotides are TGTGCCAGCAGTTACTCGTTTTATGCTGAGCAGTACTTC.

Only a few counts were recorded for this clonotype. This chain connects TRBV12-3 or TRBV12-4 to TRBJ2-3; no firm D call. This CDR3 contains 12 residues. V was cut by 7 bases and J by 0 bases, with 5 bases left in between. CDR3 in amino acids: CASTVSTDTQYF. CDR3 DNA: TGTGCCAGCACCGTTAGCACAGATACGCAGTATTTT.

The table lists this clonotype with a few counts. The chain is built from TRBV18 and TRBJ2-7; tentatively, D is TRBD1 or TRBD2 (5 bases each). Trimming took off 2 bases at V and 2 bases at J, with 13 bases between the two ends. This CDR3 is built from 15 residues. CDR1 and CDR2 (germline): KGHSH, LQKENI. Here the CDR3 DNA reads TGTGCCAGCTCACCAGGGGGTGGATCCGCCTACGAGCAGTACTTC. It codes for CASSPGGGSAYEQYF.

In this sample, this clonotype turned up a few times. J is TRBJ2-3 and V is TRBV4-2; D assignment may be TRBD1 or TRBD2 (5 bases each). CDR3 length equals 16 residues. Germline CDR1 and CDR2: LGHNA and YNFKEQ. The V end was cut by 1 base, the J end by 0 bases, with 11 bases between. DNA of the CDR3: TGTGCCAGCAGCCAAGTACTACGGGGCAGCACAGATACGCAGTATTTT. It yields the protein CASSQVLRGSTDTQYF.

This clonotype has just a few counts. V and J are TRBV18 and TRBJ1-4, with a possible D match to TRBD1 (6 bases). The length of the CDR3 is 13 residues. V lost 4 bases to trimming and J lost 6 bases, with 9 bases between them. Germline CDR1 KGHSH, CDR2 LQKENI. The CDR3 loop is CASSRGRDEKLFF. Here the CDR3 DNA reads TGTGCCAGCTCACGGGGGCGCGATGAAAAACTGTTTTTT.

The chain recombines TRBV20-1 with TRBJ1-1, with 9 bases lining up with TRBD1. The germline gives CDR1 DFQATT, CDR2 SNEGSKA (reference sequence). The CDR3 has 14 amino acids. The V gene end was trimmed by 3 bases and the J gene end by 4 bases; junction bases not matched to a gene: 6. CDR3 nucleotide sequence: TGCAGTGCTAGGGACAGGGGTTATGGCACTGAAGCTTTCTTT. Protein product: CSARDRGYGTEAFF.

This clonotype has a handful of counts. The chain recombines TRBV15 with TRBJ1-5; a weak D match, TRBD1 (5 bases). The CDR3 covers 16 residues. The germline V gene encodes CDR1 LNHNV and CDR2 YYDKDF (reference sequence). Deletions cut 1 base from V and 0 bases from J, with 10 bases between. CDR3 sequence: CATSRAQGYSNQPQHF. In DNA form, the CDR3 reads TGTGCCACCAGCAGAGCCCAGGGTTATAGCAATCAGCCCCAGCATTTT.

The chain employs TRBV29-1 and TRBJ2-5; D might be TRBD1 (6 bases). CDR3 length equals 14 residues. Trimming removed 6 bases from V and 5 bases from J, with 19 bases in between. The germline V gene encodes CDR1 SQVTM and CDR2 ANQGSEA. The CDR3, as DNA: TGCAGCGTAACCAGGGGATGGGGTGATGAGACCCAGTACTTC. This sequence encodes CSVTRGWGDETQYF.

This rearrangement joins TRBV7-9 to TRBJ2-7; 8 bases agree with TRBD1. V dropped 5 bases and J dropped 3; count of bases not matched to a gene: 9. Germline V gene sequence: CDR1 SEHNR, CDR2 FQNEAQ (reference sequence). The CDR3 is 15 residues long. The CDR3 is CASSRDRIGFYEQYF. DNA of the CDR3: TGTGCCAGCAGCCGGGACAGGATTGGGTTCTACGAGCAGTACTTC.

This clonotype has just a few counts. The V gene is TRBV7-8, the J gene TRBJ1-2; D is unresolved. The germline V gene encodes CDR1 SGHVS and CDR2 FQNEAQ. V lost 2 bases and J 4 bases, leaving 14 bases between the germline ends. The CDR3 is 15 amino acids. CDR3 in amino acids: CASSLTVIGLYGYTF. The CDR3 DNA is TGTGCCAGCAGCTTAACGGTTATCGGACTCTATGGCTACACCTTC.

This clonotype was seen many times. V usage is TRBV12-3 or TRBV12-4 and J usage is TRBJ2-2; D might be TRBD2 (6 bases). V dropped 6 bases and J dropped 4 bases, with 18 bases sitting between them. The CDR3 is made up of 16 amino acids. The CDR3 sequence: CASRPDWRDTTGELFF. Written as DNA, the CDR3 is TGTGCCAGCAGACCCGACTGGCGGGATACCACCGGGGAGCTGTTTTTT.

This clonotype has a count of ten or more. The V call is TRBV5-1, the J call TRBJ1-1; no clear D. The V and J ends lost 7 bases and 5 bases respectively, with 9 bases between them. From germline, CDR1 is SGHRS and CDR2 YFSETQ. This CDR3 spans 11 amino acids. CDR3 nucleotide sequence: TGCGCCAGCCGGGGAGGAACTGAAGCTTTCTTT. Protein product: CASRGGTEAFF.

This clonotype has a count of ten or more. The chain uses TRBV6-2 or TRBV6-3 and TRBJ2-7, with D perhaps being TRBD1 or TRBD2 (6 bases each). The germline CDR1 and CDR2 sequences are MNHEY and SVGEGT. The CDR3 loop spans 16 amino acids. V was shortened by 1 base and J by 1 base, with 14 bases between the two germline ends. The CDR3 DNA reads TGTGCCAGCAGTTACTGGATGGGGGGCAATTCCTACGAGCAGTACTTC. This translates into CASSYWMGGNSYEQYF.

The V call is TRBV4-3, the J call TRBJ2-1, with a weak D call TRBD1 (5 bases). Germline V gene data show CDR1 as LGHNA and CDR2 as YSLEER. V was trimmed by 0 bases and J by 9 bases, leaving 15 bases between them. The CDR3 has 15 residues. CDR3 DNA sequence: TGCGCCAGCAGCCAAGATAGAGACAGAGGAACTGAGCAGTTCTTC. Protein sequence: CASSQDRDRGTEQFF.

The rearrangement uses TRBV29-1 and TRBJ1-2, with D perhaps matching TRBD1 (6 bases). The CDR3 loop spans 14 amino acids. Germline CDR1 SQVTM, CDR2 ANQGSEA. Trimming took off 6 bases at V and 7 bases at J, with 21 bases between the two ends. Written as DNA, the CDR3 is TGCAGCGTCCTGCGCCCGGGACAAGCGACTGGCTACACCTTC. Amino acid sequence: CSVLRPGQATGYTF.

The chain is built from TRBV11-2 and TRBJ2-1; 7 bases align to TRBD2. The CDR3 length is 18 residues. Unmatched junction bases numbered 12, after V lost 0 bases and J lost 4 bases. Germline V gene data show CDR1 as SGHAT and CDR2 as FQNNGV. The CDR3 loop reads CASSLDGLSSGIYNEQFF. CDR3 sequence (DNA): TGTGCCAGCAGCTTAGACGGTCTTTCTAGCGGAATTTACAATGAGCAGTTCTTC.

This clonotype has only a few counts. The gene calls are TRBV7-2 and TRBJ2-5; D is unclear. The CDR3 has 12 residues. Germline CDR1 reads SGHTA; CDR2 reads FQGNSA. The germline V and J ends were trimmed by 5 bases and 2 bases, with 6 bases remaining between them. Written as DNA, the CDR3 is TGTGCCAGCAGCCGGCAACAAGAGACCCAGTACTTC. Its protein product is CASSRQQETQYF.

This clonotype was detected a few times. CDR3 nucleotides: TGTGCCAGCAGCCAACCCTTAGCTACCAATCAAGAGACCCAGTACTTC. This encodes CASSQPLATNQETQYF. The V gene is TRBV7-9, the J gene TRBJ2-5, with D uncertain. Germline-derived CDR1 and CDR2 are SEHNR and FQNEAQ (reference sequence). This CDR3 region has 16 residues. V was cut by 5 bases and J by 2 bases, with 18 bases left in between.

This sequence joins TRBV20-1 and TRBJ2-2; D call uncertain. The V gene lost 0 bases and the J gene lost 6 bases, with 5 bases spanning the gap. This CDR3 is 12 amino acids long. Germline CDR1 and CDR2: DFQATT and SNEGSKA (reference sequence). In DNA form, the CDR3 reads TGCAGTGCTAGAGATTTAGCCGGGGAGCTGTTTTTT. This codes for CSARDLAGELFF.

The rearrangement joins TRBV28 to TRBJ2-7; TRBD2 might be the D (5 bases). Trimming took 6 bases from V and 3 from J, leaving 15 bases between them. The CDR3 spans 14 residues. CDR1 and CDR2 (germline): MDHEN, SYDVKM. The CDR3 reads CASRGDDYLYEQYF. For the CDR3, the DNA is TGTGCCAGCAGGGGAGACGACTACCTCTACGAGCAGTACTTC.